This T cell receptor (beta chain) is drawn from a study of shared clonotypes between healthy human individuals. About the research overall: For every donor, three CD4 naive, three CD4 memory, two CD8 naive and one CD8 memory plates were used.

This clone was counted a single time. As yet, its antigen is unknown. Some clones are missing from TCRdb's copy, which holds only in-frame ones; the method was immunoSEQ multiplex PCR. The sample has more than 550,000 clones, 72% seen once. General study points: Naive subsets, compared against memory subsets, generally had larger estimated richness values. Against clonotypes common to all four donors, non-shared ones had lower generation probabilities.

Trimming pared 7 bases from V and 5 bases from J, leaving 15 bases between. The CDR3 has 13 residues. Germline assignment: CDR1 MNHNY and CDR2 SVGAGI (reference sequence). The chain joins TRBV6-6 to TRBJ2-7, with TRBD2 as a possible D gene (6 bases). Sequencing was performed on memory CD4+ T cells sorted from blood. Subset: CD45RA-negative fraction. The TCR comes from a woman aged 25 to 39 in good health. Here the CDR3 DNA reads TGTGCCAGCAACAGGAGGGGCCAGGACGAGCAGTACTTC. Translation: CASNRRGQDEQYF.